The next 27 T cell receptor beta chains were all read from a single sample in a study of blood T cells in healthy people across ages. A J-beta primer mix and a sample-barcoded 5' primer were used in a second PCR of about 7 to 12 cycles. TCRdb reanalysed the 5' RACE reads using MiXCR and keeps one entry per CDR3 protein. The sample records hundreds of thousands of distinct CDR3 sequences, under 40% being singletons. What was sequenced was blood. The receptors here all came from a man younger than 35 in good health.

The chain couples TRBV12-3 or TRBV12-4 to TRBJ1-3; D not certain. The CDR3 length is 16 residues. V was cut by 6 bases and J by 4 bases, with 19 bases left in between. The chain's CDR3 is CASSPIVIARGNTIYF. As DNA, the CDR3 is TGTGCCAGCAGCCCCATAGTTATTGCTCGCGGAAACACCATATATTTT.

At least ten counts were recorded for this clonotype. The J gene is TRBJ2-1, the V gene TRBV12-3 or TRBV12-4, with a weak D call TRBD2 (6 bases). Matching the DNA end better, TRBJ2-7 makes the J call doubtful. The CDR3 sequence is 13 residues long. The CDR3 bases are TGTGCCAGCAGCGGGGGTTCCTACAATGAGCAGTACTTC. The encoded protein is CASSGGSYNEQYF.

This clonotype has more than one count but fewer than ten. The chain employs TRBV20-1 and TRBJ2-7; possibly TRBD1 for D (5 bases). Deletions cut 6 bases from V and 7 bases from J, with 28 bases between. Looked up from germline, CDR1 is DFQATT and CDR2 is SNEGSKA (reference sequence). This CDR3 comprises 16 residues. The CDR3 reads CSASRVATAPYNEQYF. The DNA for the CDR3 is TGCAGTGCGAGCAGGGTTGCTACGGCGCCCTACAATGAGCAGTACTTC.

In its sample, this clonotype was seen a few times. The chain couples TRBV3-1 to TRBJ2-1; D is perhaps TRBD2 (6 bases). Per the germline V gene, CDR1 is LGHDT and CDR2 is YNNKEL (reference sequence). Trimming took 1 base from V and 9 from J, leaving 10 bases between them. This CDR3 region has 13 residues. CDR3 region: CASSQGGVGEQFF. The CDR3 nucleotides are TGTGCCAGCAGCCAAGGCGGGGTTGGTGAGCAGTTCTTC.

The V gene is TRBV10-2, the J gene TRBJ2-7; 10 bases line up with TRBD1. Germline values: CDR1 WSHSY, CDR2 SAAADI. The CDR3 is 14 residues long. J was trimmed by 7 bases and V by 7 bases; bases with no gene match: 10. The CDR3 bases are TGCGCCAGCACCAAACCGACAGGGGGCGAGGAGCAGTACTTC. This gives the protein CASTKPTGGEEQYF.

The chain uses TRBV20-1 and TRBJ1-1, with no clear D. The V end lost 6 bases, the J end lost 1 base, and 9 bases lay between the germline ends. This CDR3 has 12 amino acids. Germline CDR1 is DFQATT and CDR2 is SNEGSKA (reference sequence). The CDR3 region has the DNA TGCAGTGCCAGGTGGGGGAACACTGAAGCTTTCTTT. This gives the protein CSARWGNTEAFF.

The chain is built from TRBV6-2 or TRBV6-3 and TRBJ2-2, with D perhaps TRBD1 (6 bases). The germline V gene has CDR1 MNHEY and CDR2 SVGEGT. There are 16 residues in the CDR3. Trimming cost V 5 bases and J 3 bases, with 16 bases left between them. CDR3 in amino acids: CASSTILRTDTGELFF. CDR3 in DNA: TGTGCCAGCAGTACTATCCTTCGGACAGACACCGGGGAGCTGTTTTTT.

This clonotype showed up just a few times. J is TRBJ1-5 and V is TRBV2, with D possibly TRBD1 on 6 matching bases. V shed 7 bases and J shed 7 bases, with 11 bases lying between them. Germline CDR1 reads SNHLY; CDR2 reads FYNNEI. The CDR3 consists of 12 residues. This chain's CDR3 is CASTPGEQPQHF. The CDR3 DNA follows: TGTGCCAGCACCCCAGGGGAGCAGCCCCAGCATTTT.

J is TRBJ1-1 and V is TRBV6-5; no reliable D call. The CDR3 extends over 14 amino acids. V was trimmed by 0 bases and J by 6 bases, leaving 11 bases between them. Looked up from germline, CDR1 is MNHEY and CDR2 is SVGAGI. CDR3 sequence reads: CASSYSVGAPEAFF. DNA of the CDR3: TGTGCCAGCAGTTACTCGGTCGGTGCCCCTGAAGCTTTCTTT.

The CDR3 nucleotides are TGTGCCAGCAGCCAAGGGACAGGGAAGGGGCAGCAGCAGTACTTC. This gives the protein CASSQGTGKGQQQYF. The chain recombines TRBV4-2 with TRBJ2-7; 8 bases are shared with TRBD1. Germline V gene lookup returns CDR1 LGHNA and CDR2 YNFKEQ. V dropped 1 base and J dropped 8; count of bases not matched to a gene: 10. The CDR3 extends over 15 amino acids.

In this sample, this clonotype turned up a few times. This sequence joins TRBV7-9 and TRBJ2-1; D uncertain. There are 13 residues in the CDR3. CDR1 is SEHNR and CDR2 is FQNEAQ in the germline V gene (reference sequence). Trimming removed 0 bases at V and 12 bases at J, with 12 bases between. The CDR3 DNA reads TGTGCCAGCAGCTTAGCGGCAGACCGAGTGCAGTTCTTC. Translated, it gives CASSLAADRVQFF.

This rearrangement joins TRBV3-1 to TRBJ1-1, with TRBD1 identical over 8 bases. V gave up 8 bases and J gave up 9 bases; unmatched junction bases: 8. Germline CDR1 reads LGHDT; CDR2 reads YNNKEL (reference sequence). The CDR3 contains 12 residues. The CDR3 spells CASDSGGGQAFF. The CDR3 DNA follows: TGTGCCAGCGACTCAGGGGGCGGGCAAGCTTTCTTT.

The V and J genes are TRBV14 and TRBJ2-1, with D possibly being TRBD1 or TRBD2 (6 bases each). The tail of the sequence fits TRBJ2-7 better, so the J call may be wrong. Germline lookup yields CDR1 SGHDN and CDR2 FVKESK. The CDR3 consists of 19 residues. The CDR3 DNA reads TGTGCCAGCAGCCAAGGGGGGGCAGCTTACAGGGTCGCCTACAATGAGCAGTACTTC. It codes for CASSQGGAAYRVAYNEQYF.

On this clonotype itself: This may be a read error, as it is one base from a much larger clone. The chain recombines TRBV7-8 with TRBJ2-4; 8 positions match TRBD1. The V gene's germline CDR1 is SGHVS and CDR2 FQNEAQ. This CDR3 contains 16 residues. V lost 4 bases, J lost 13 bases, and 18 bases stayed unmatched. The CDR3, as DNA: TGTGCCAGCAGCTCCATCCAAGGACAGGGTCACAATGAGCAGTACTTC. Translated: CASSSIQGQGHNEQYF.

The rearrangement joins TRBV20-1 to TRBJ2-1, with D hard to call. With 0 bases removed from V and 7 bases from J, the gap between germline ends came to 7 bases. The CDR3 is 12 residues long. CDR1 is DFQATT, CDR2 SNEGSKA, per germline (reference sequence). CDR3 nucleotide sequence: TGCAGTGCTAGAGATATAAGGAATGAGCAGTTCTTC. Amino acids: CSARDIRNEQFF.

As regards this clonotype: This may come from a read error, since a much larger clone is one base off. The chain uses TRBV12-3 or TRBV12-4 and TRBJ2-1, with D unresolved. The V gene lost 5 bases and the J gene lost 10 bases, with 15 bases spanning the gap. The CDR3 sequence is 13 residues long. Written as DNA, the CDR3 is TGTGCCAGCAGTGTAAATCTACGCGACGAGCAGTTCTTC. It is translated as CASSVNLRDEQFF.

This clonotype is a singleton in its sample. The chain recombines TRBV19 with TRBJ1-1, with D maybe TRBD1 (6 bases). The CDR3 sequence is 15 residues long. CDR1 and CDR2 from the germline V gene are LNHDA and SQIVND (reference sequence). Deletions cut 4 bases from V and 5 bases from J, with 17 bases between. As DNA, the CDR3 is TGTGCCAGTAGTACCCGGCCCAGGGGTGGAACTGAAGCTTTCTTT. Its protein product is CASSTRPRGGTEAFF.

This clonotype was recorded a few times. This chain uses TRBV15 with TRBJ1-2, with no clear D. The V gene's germline CDR1 is LNHNV and CDR2 YYDKDF (reference sequence). Trimming removed 4 bases at V and 0 bases at J, with 12 bases between. The CDR3 totals 15 residues. The chain's CDR3 is CATSTADRANYGYTF. The CDR3 DNA is TGTGCCACCAGCACAGCGGACCGAGCTAACTATGGCTACACCTTC.

This clonotype occurred a few times. The J gene is TRBJ2-1, the V gene TRBV20-1, with TRBD2 matching over 14 bases. Germline V gene lookup returns CDR1 DFQATT and CDR2 SNEGSKA (reference sequence). The ends lost 2 bases at V and 3 bases at J; junction bases unmatched: 6. CDR3 length equals 17 residues. CDR3 sequence: CSARPRLAGGGYNEQFF. CDR3 bases: TGCAGTGCTAGACCGAGACTAGCGGGGGGGGGCTACAATGAGCAGTTCTTC.

The chain joins TRBV5-1 to TRBJ2-7; 7 bases map to TRBD2. J lost 7 bases, V lost 0 bases, and 22 bases had no gene match. Germline CDR1 reads SGHRS; CDR2 reads YFSETQ. The CDR3 covers 19 residues. The DNA of the CDR3 is TGCGCCAGCAGCTTGGCCCATCGCCGGGGGGAGATCTCCTACAATGAGCAGTACTTC. Translated: CASSLAHRRGEISYNEQYF.

The rearrangement joins TRBV25-1 to TRBJ1-2; no definite D call. The CDR3 consists of 13 residues. Trimming took 3 bases from V and 4 from J, leaving 9 bases between them. Germline V lookup: CDR1 MGHDK, CDR2 SYGVNS. The CDR3 spells CASSESGVYGYTF. CDR3 in DNA: TGTGCCAGCAGTGAGTCTGGAGTCTATGGCTACACCTTC.

This clonotype was recorded once. A much larger clonotype is one base distant, so this may be a read error. The genes are TRBV2 and TRBJ2-1, with D unresolved. Germline CDR1 SNHLY, CDR2 FYNNEI. CDR3 length equals 13 residues. CDR3 in DNA: TGTGCCAGCAAGACCCGCGTTCTTAATGAGCGGTTCTTC. The encoded protein is CASKTRVLNERFF. Full variable domain (missing parts from reference TRBV2 and TRBJ2-1): EPEVTQTPSHQVTQMGQEVILRCVPISNHLYFYWYRQILGQKVEFLVSFYNNEISEKSEIFDDQFSVERPDGSNFTLKIRSTKLEDSAMYFCASKTRVLNERFFGPGTRLTVL.

This clonotype was counted ten times or more. The chain couples TRBV5-1 to TRBJ2-7; D is uncertain. V gave up 0 bases and J gave up 4 bases, with 8 bases separating them. CDR1 is SGHRS and CDR2 is YFSETQ in the germline V gene. The CDR3 covers 13 residues. The CDR3 DNA follows: TGCGCCAGCAGCTTGGTTAGGGAATACGAGCAGTACTTC. Translation gives CASSLVREYEQYF.

V and J are TRBV19 and TRBJ1-2; D perhaps matches TRBD1 (5 bases). Germline V lookup: CDR1 LNHDA, CDR2 SQIVND (reference sequence). The CDR3 length is 15 residues. Trimming took off 6 bases at V and 4 bases at J, with 18 bases between the two ends. CDR3 nucleotide sequence: TGTGCCAGTAGCCCGAGGGACGGATTACCCTATGGCTACACCTTC. Translation: CASSPRDGLPYGYTF.

The J gene is TRBJ2-3, the V gene TRBV29-1, with 7 bases matching TRBD2. The CDR3 extends over 14 amino acids. Germline CDR1 reads SQVTM; CDR2 reads ANQGSEA. The trim removed 0 bases at V and 5 bases at J, leaving 5 bases unmatched. The CDR3 DNA reads as TGCAGCGTTGAAGATGTGGGGGAGGGAGATACGCAGTATTTT. It translates to CSVEDVGEGDTQYF.

The chain joins TRBV19 to TRBJ1-2, with TRBD1 identical over 7 bases. The germline V gene has CDR1 LNHDA and CDR2 SQIVND (reference sequence). The CDR3 runs to 12 residues. V was clipped by 9 bases and J by 7 bases; unmatched bases: 8. Written as DNA, the CDR3 is TGTGCCAGCGGACAGGCTCCGCCTGGCTACACCTTC. Translated: CASGQAPPGYTF.

V is TRBV20-1 and J is TRBJ2-1, with D perhaps matching TRBD1 (7 bases). This CDR3 spans 14 amino acids. In germline, CDR1 is DFQATT, CDR2 SNEGSKA (reference sequence). V lost 3 bases and J 5 bases, leaving 14 bases between the germline ends. In DNA form, the CDR3 reads TGCAGTGCTAGTGGGCAGGGGGGAAACAATGAGCAGTTCTTC. Its protein is CSASGQGGNNEQFF.